The next 9 T cell receptor beta chains were all read from a single sample in a study of OX40 agonist ivuxolimab in advanced cancers. The repertoire was sequenced with immunoSEQ multiplex PCR; TCRdb's copy has only in-frame clones and lacks some. The sample yields 30,000 to 45,000 clones, around 87% seen once. Here the sequenced sample was CD4+ or CD8+ T cells sorted from blood, taken in a trial of the OX40 agonist ivuxolimab. Every receptor here comes from an adult with an advanced solid tumor such as melanoma, head and neck, liver or kidney cancer.

The chain has TRBV30 and TRBJ1-5; D might be TRBD1 (6 bases). V lost 2 bases to trimming and J lost 1 base, with 18 bases between them. CDR1 GTSNPN and CDR2 SVGIG come from the germline V gene (reference sequence). CDR3 length: 17 amino acids. CDR3 residues: CAWSTARGGDSNQPQHF. In nucleotides, the CDR3 is TGTGCCTGGAGTACCGCCCGAGGGGGTGACAGCAATCAGCCCCAGCATTTT.

The chain employs TRBV19 and TRBJ1-1; unclear D gene. CDR3 length equals 12 residues. V lost 9 bases to trimming and J lost 2 bases, with 10 bases between them. Germline V CDR1 and CDR2: LNHDA, SQIVND (reference sequence). The CDR3 sequence: CASRSSNTEAFF. CDR3 nucleotides: TGTGCCAGCCGATCCAGCAACACTGAAGCTTTCTTT.

The chain couples TRBV6-4 to TRBJ2-2; 10 positions match TRBD2. J lost 7 bases, V lost 7 bases, and 6 bases had no gene match. Germline V gives CDR1 MRHNA, CDR2 SNTAGT. This CDR3 has 14 amino acids. CDR3 region: CASMTSGSSGELFF. In nucleotides, the CDR3 is TGTGCCAGCATGACTAGCGGGTCGAGCGGGGAGCTGTTTTTT.

The rearrangement joins TRBV4-1 to TRBJ1-6; tentatively, D is TRBD1 (5 bases). Trimming removed 4 bases from V and 0 bases from J, with 16 bases in between. The germline V gene encodes CDR1 MGHRA and CDR2 YSYEKL. The CDR3 runs to 18 residues. In nucleotides, the CDR3 is TGCGCCAGCAGCCGGGAGGGTACAGGCAGCTCCTATAATTCACCCCTCCACTTT. Protein product: CASSREGTGSSYNSPLHF.

On this clone: The same CDR3 can be traced to other DNA sequences in this sample. The chain links TRBV2 to TRBJ2-7, with 8 bases aligning to TRBD2. Germline CDR1 and CDR2: SNHLY and FYNNEI. Unmatched junction bases numbered 1, after V lost 6 bases and J lost 3 bases. The CDR3 consists of 12 residues. The CDR3 loop reads CASSGGGYEQYF. In nucleotides, the CDR3 is TGTGCCAGCAGCGGGGGGGGCTACGAGCAGTACTTC.

The V gene is TRBV19, the J gene TRBJ2-1, with D tentatively TRBD1 (7 bases). Trimming shortened V by 3 bases and J by 9 bases, and 21 bases separated the two germline ends. CDR1 LNHDA and CDR2 SQIVND come from the germline V gene (reference sequence). There are 16 residues in the CDR3. CDR3 region: CASSMTGRPLIIEQFF. The CDR3 DNA sequence: TGTGCCAGTAGTATGACAGGGAGGCCTCTGATCATTGAGCAGTTCTTC.

This sequence joins TRBV5-4 and TRBJ2-5; 7 nucleotides align to TRBD2. The CDR3 sequence is 16 residues long. V shed 0 bases, J shed 6 bases, and the junction held 11 bases outside the gene matches. The germline gives CDR1 SGHNT, CDR2 YYREEE (reference sequence). CDR3 in amino acids: CASSLGGGTEGKTQYF. The CDR3, as DNA: TGTGCCAGCAGCTTGGGGGGGGGTACAGAGGGAAAGACCCAGTACTTC.

The chain joins TRBV7-3 to TRBJ2-7; D not resolved. Trimming pared 4 bases from V and 11 bases from J, leaving 12 bases between. Germline loops: CDR1 SGHTA, CDR2 FQGTGA. This CDR3 spans 11 amino acids. The CDR3 here is CASSSSQLKYF. DNA for the CDR3: TGTGCCAGCAGCTCCTCCCAGCTGAAGTACTTC.

This clone was recorded once. V gene TRBV10-1 combines with J gene TRBJ2-5; TRBD2 agrees at 14 bases. J lost 4 bases, V lost 2 bases, and 12 bases had no gene match. Germline CDR1 is WNHNN and CDR2 is SYGVQD (reference sequence). The CDR3 is made up of 19 amino acids. The CDR3 region is CASSEGFLGLAGVLETQYF. CDR3 sequence (DNA): TGCGCCAGCAGTGAGGGGTTTTTGGGACTAGCGGGAGTTCTAGAGACCCAGTACTTC.